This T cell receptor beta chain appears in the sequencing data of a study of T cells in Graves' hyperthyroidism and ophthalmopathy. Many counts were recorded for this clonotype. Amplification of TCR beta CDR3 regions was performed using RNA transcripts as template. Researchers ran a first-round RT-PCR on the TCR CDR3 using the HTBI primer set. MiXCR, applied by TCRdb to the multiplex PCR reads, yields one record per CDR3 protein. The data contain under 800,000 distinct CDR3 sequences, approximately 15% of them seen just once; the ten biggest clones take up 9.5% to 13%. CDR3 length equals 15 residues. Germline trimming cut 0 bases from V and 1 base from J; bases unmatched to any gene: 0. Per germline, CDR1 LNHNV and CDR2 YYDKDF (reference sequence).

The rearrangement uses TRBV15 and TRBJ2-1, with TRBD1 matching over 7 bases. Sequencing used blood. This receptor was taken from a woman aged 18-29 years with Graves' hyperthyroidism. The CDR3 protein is CATSREGQSYNEQFF. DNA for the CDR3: TGTGCCACCAGCAGAGAGGGACAGTCCTACAATGAGCAGTTCTTC.